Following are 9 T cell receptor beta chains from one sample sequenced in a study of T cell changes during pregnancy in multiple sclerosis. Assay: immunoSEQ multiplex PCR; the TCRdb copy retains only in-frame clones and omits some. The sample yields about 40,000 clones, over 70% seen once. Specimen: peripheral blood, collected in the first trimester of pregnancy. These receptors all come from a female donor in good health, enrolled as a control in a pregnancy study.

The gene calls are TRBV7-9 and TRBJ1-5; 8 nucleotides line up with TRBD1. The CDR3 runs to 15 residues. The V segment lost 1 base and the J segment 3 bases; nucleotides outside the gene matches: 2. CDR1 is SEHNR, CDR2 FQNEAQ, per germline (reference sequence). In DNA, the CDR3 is TGTGCCAGCAGCTTAGGGACAGGGATCAATCAGCCCCAGCATTTT. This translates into CASSLGTGINQPQHF.

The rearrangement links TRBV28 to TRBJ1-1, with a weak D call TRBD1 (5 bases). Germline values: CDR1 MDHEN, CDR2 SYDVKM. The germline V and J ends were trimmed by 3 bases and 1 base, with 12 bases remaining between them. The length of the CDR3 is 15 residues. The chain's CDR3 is CASSLAGLGNTEAFF. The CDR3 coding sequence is TGTGCCAGCAGTTTGGCAGGGCTGGGGAACACTGAAGCTTTCTTT. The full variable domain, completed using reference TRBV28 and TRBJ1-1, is DVKVTQSSRYLVKRTGEKVFLECVQDMDHENMFWYRQDPGLGLRLIYFSYDVKMKEKGDIPEGYSVSREKKERFSLILESASTNQTSMYLCASSLAGLGNTEAFFGQGTRLTVV.

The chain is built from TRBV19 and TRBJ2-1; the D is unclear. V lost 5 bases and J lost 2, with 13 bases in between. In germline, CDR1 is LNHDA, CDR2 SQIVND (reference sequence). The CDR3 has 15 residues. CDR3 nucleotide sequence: TGTGCCAGTAGTCCCCTCCTCGCGCCCTACAATGAGCAGTTCTTC. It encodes CASSPLLAPYNEQFF.

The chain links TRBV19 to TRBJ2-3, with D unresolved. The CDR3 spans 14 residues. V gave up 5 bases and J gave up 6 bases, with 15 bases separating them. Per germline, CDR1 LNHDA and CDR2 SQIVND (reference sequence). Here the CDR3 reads CASSFYGDTDTQYF. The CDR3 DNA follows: TGTGCCAGTAGTTTCTATGGAGATACCGATACGCAGTATTTT.

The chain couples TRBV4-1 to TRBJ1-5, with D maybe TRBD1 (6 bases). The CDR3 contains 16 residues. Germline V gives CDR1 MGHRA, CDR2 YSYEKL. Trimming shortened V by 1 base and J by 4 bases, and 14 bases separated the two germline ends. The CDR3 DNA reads TGCGCCAGCAGCCAAGGTAGTCCCCAGGGGAATCAGCCCCAGCATTTT. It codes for CASSQGSPQGNQPQHF.

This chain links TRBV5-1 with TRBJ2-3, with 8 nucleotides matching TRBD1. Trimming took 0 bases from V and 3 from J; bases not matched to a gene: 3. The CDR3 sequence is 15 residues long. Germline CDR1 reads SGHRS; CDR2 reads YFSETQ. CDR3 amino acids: CASSLGTGITDTQYF. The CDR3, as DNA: TGCGCCAGCAGCTTGGGGACAGGGATAACAGATACGCAGTATTTT. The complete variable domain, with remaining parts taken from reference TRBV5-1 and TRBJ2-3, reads KAGVTQTPRYLIKTRGQQVTLSCSPISGHRSVSWYQQTPGQGLQFLFEYFSETQRNKGNFPGRFSGRQFSNSRSEMNVSTLELGDSALYLCASSLGTGITDTQYFGPGTRLTVL.

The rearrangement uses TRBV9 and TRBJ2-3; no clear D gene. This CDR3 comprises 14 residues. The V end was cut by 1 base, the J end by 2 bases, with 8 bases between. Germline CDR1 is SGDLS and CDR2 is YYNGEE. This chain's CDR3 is CASSVSSYTDTQYF. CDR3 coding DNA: TGTGCCAGCAGCGTATCCTCGTACACAGATACGCAGTATTTT.

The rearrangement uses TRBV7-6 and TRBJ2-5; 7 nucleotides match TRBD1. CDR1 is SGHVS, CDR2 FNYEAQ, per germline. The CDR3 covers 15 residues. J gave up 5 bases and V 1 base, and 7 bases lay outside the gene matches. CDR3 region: CASSLGGGAWETQYF. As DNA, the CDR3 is TGTGCCAGCAGCTTAGGAGGGGGCGCATGGGAGACCCAGTACTTC. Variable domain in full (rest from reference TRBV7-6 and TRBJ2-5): GAGVSQSPRYKVTKRGQDVALRCDPISGHVSLYWYRQALGQGPEFLTYFNYEAQQDKSGLPNDRFSAERPEGSISTLTIQRTEQRDSAMYRCASSLGGGAWETQYFGPGTRLLVL.

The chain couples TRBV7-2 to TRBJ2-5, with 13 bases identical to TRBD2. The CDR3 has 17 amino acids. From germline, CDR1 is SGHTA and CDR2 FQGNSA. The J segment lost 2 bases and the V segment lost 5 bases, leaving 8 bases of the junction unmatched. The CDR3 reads CASSPGLAGASQETQYF. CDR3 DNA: TGTGCCAGCAGCCCTGGACTAGCGGGGGCCTCTCAAGAGACCCAGTACTTC. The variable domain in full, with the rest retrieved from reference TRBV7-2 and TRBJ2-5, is GAGVSQSPSNKVTEKGKDVELRCDPISGHTALYWYRQSLGQGLEFLIYFQGNSAPDKSGLPSDRFSAERTGGSVSTLTIQRTQQEDSAVYLCASSPGLAGASQETQYFGPGTRLLVL.